This TCR beta chain was profiled in a study of blood T cells in healthy people across ages. Primed by a sample-barcoded 5' primer and a J-beta primer mix, a second PCR proceeded for about 6 to 12 cycles. Carrying 12 random nucleotides, a template-switch adaptor labeled each individual cDNA molecule. MiXCR was run by TCRdb on the 5' RACE reads, yielding one entry per CDR3 protein. The sample contains roughly 830,000 distinct CDR3 sequences, around two thirds of which appear only once. Details on this clonotype: The antigen remains undetermined.

Points from the study as a whole: Diversity estimated from one million T cells was considered an underestimate.

J was trimmed by 3 bases and V by 10 bases; bases with no gene match: 9. Germline CDR1 reads SNHLY; CDR2 reads FYNNEI. The CDR3 runs 14 residues. This chain uses TRBV2 with TRBJ2-5; 9 bases agree with TRBD2. Sequencing was carried out using blood. The clonotype comes from a young man in good health. The CDR3 reads CANNPSGVEETQYF. The CDR3 DNA reads as TGTGCCAACAACCCTAGCGGGGTGGAAGAGACCCAGTACTTC.